The 22 T cell receptor beta chains in this list originate from one sample, sequenced in a study of cytomegalovirus exposure and HLA in healthy donors. PCR used 60 Vbeta primers and 13 Jbeta primers. Generated by immunoSEQ multiplex PCR, the TCRdb table keeps only in-frame clones and is missing some. Here the sample spans around 150,000 clones, around four fifths being singletons. Input material: PBMCs. Every receptor here comes from a man younger than 35 in good health and CMV-seropositive.

The chain carries TRBV19 and TRBJ2-5, with 8 bases matching TRBD1. The better agreement between TRBJ2-7 and the DNA end casts doubt on the J call. Germline V gene sequence: CDR1 LNHDA, CDR2 SQIVND (reference sequence). The CDR3 has 15 residues. In DNA form, the CDR3 reads TGTGCCAGTACCACAGGACAGGGCGGTCTCGGCGAGCAGTACTTC. Translated: CASTTGQGGLGEQYF.

This chain uses TRBV5-6 with TRBJ2-2; 8 nucleotides match TRBD2. Germline values: CDR1 SGHDT, CDR2 YYEEEE. Unmatched junction bases numbered 14, after V lost 7 bases and J lost 6 bases. This CDR3 is built from 16 residues. The CDR3 DNA follows: TGTGCCAGCGCCAAGAAGGGACTAGTGGCTCCCGGGGAGCTGTTTTTT. The encoded protein is CASAKKGLVAPGELFF.

The chain joins TRBV4-3 to TRBJ2-1; 10 nucleotides align to TRBD2. This CDR3 has 18 amino acids. Germline trimming cut 6 bases from V and 3 bases from J; bases unmatched to any gene: 14. The germline V gene encodes CDR1 LGHNA and CDR2 YSLEER. DNA for the CDR3: TGCGCCAGCAGTCCCTTCTCCTCCACTAGCGGGATCTACAATGAGCAGTTCTTC. This codes for CASSPFSSTSGIYNEQFF.

The chain recombines TRBV28 with TRBJ2-1, with unresolved D. V lost 3 bases, J lost 5 bases, and 8 bases lay in between. The CDR3 runs 13 residues. The germline V gene has CDR1 MDHEN and CDR2 SYDVKM. The CDR3 DNA reads TGTGCCAGCAGTTTCCGAACGGACAATGAGCAGTTCTTC. Protein product: CASSFRTDNEQFF.

The rearrangement links TRBV2 to TRBJ1-3; D gene uncertain. Germline V gene lookup returns CDR1 SNHLY and CDR2 FYNNEI. With 9 bases removed from V and 0 bases from J, the gap between germline ends came to 18 bases. CDR3 length equals 16 residues. DNA for the CDR3: TGTGCCAGTGCTCTGGGCCCGGCCGACTCTGGAAACACCATATATTTT. It encodes CASALGPADSGNTIYF.

This clone was observed once. This chain uses TRBV15 with TRBJ2-7; a possible D gene is TRBD1 (7 bases). V shed 3 bases and J shed 2 bases, with 17 bases lying between them. The CDR3 is made up of 16 amino acids. Germline CDR1 LNHNV, CDR2 YYDKDF (reference sequence). The CDR3 coding sequence is TGTGCCACCAGCAGTAAGACAGGGAGGCCTACCTACGAGCAGTACTTC. Translated, it gives CATSSKTGRPTYEQYF.

The chain recombines TRBV18 with TRBJ2-3; possible D gene TRBD1, 6 bases. V was clipped by 8 bases and J by 0 bases, with 9 bases between them. The germline CDR1 and CDR2 sequences are KGHSH and LQKENI. The CDR3 is 13 amino acids. The DNA of the CDR3 is TGTGCCAGCGCGACAGGTAGCACAGATACGCAGTATTTT. Its translation is CASATGSTDTQYF.

The J gene is TRBJ2-7, the V gene TRBV10-2; perhaps TRBD2 as D (5 bases). Per the germline V gene, CDR1 is WSHSY and CDR2 is SAAADI. V was cut by 3 bases and J by 0 bases, with 24 bases left in between. CDR3 length: 19 amino acids. The CDR3 region has the DNA TGCGCCAGCAGTGAACCGGGATCCTCCCAAAAATCGAGCTCCTACGAGCAGTACTTC. The encoded protein is CASSEPGSSQKSSSYEQYF.

V is TRBV28 and J is TRBJ2-7; TRBD2 matches 10 bases. Germline assignment: CDR1 MDHEN and CDR2 SYDVKM. This CDR3 is 15 amino acids long. V shed 4 bases, J shed 5 bases, and the junction held 8 bases outside the gene matches. This CDR3 is CASSSLAGVLDEQYF. The CDR3 coding sequence is TGTGCCAGCAGTTCCCTAGCGGGAGTTTTGGACGAGCAGTACTTC.

The chain is built from TRBV28 and TRBJ2-7; 7 bases are shared with TRBD1. The V gene's germline CDR1 is MDHEN and CDR2 SYDVKM. After removal of 8 bases from V and 2 bases from J, the junction contained 9 bases not matched to a gene. This CDR3 has 14 amino acids. CDR3 DNA: TGTGCCAGCGGAATATCCGGGACAGCCTACGAGCAGTACTTC. Encoded protein: CASGISGTAYEQYF.

This clone has only a few counts. The chain combines TRBV15 with TRBJ2-2; 9 bases map to TRBD1. After removal of 6 bases from V and 6 bases from J, the junction contained 5 bases not matched to a gene. Germline V lookup: CDR1 LNHNV, CDR2 YYDKDF (reference sequence). This CDR3 has 14 amino acids. The CDR3 DNA follows: TGTGCCACCAGTATCACAGGGGGCCCCGGGGAGCTGTTTTTT. Amino acids: CATSITGGPGELFF.

The chain carries TRBV19 and TRBJ2-7; D is unresolved. Germline CDR1 reads LNHDA; CDR2 reads SQIVND (reference sequence). CDR3 length equals 14 residues. V was pared by 5 bases and J by 1 base, with 12 bases between. This chain's CDR3 is CASSSGPFSYEQYF. For the CDR3, the DNA is TGTGCCAGTAGTTCTGGGCCATTTTCCTACGAGCAGTACTTC.

The J gene is TRBJ2-7, the V gene TRBV30; 8 nucleotides align to TRBD1. Germline V CDR1 and CDR2: GTSNPN, SVGIG (reference sequence). V was clipped by 3 bases and J by 0 bases; unmatched bases: 13. The CDR3 has 17 amino acids. In DNA, the CDR3 is TGTGCCTGGAGCGAAACAGCGGACAGGGCCCACTCCTACGAGCAGTACTTC. This codes for CAWSETADRAHSYEQYF.

The V and J genes are TRBV7-3 and TRBJ1-2, with D maybe TRBD1 (5 bases). This CDR3 contains 13 residues. Trimming took off 4 bases at V and 8 bases at J, with 14 bases between the two ends. Germline V gene data show CDR1 as SGHTA and CDR2 as FQGTGA. The CDR3 bases are TGTGCCAGCAGCTCAACCGGGACTCGGGGCTACACCTTC. It codes for CASSSTGTRGYTF.

This sequence joins TRBV28 and TRBJ1-3; 7 bases map to TRBD1. The CDR3 extends over 16 amino acids. CDR1 and CDR2 from the germline V gene are MDHEN and SYDVKM. V lost 4 bases to trimming and J lost 0 bases; unmatched junction nucleotides: 6. CDR3 nucleotide sequence: TGTGCCAGCAGTTCTGGACAGGTCCTCTCTGGAAACACCATATATTTT. It translates to CASSSGQVLSGNTIYF. Using reference TRBV28 and TRBJ1-3 for the parts outside the CDR3, the full variable domain is DVKVTQSSRYLVKRTGEKVFLECVQDMDHENMFWYRQDPGLGLRLIYFSYDVKMKEKGDIPEGYSVSREKKERFSLILESASTNQTSMYLCASSSGQVLSGNTIYFGEGSWLTVV.

This clone was seen only a few times. The V call is TRBV2, the J call TRBJ2-2, with 14 bases fitting TRBD2. V lost 3 bases to trimming and J lost 0 bases; unmatched junction nucleotides: 6. The CDR3 contains 19 residues. The V gene's germline CDR1 is SNHLY and CDR2 FYNNEI. The CDR3 loop reads CASSDPGTSGRANTGELFF. Written as DNA, the CDR3 is TGTGCCAGCAGTGACCCGGGGACTAGCGGGAGAGCGAACACCGGGGAGCTGTTTTTT.

The chain couples TRBV7-2 to TRBJ2-3; tentatively, D is TRBD2 (5 bases). The CDR3 has 11 amino acids. Germline lookup yields CDR1 SGHTA and CDR2 FQGNSA. V dropped 5 bases and J dropped 12 bases, with 12 bases sitting between them. For the CDR3, the DNA is TGTGCCAGCAGCCGGGGAACGACTCAGTATTTT. The encoded protein is CASSRGTTQYF.

This clone appeared a few times. This chain joins TRBV20-1 and TRBJ1-1; no clear D gene. CDR1 is DFQATT and CDR2 is SNEGSKA in the germline V gene (reference sequence). The germline V and J ends were trimmed by 8 bases and 3 bases, with 7 bases remaining between them. The CDR3 covers 10 residues. In DNA form, the CDR3 reads TGCAGTACTTACTACACTGAAGCTTTCTTT. It yields the protein CSTYYTEAFF.

The V call is TRBV6-5, the J call TRBJ2-3, with D possibly TRBD2 on 7 matching bases. This CDR3 comprises 14 residues. In germline, CDR1 is MNHEY, CDR2 SVGAGI. The V gene lost 5 bases and the J gene lost 2 bases, with 11 bases spanning the gap. In DNA form, the CDR3 reads TGTGCCAGCAGTAGGGGGGGGCCCACAGATACGCAGTATTTT. The encoded protein is CASSRGGPTDTQYF.

V gene TRBV6-5 combines with J gene TRBJ1-2, with TRBD1 identical over 12 bases. Germline V gene lookup returns CDR1 MNHEY and CDR2 SVGAGI. The CDR3 totals 14 residues. V shed 6 bases, J shed 7 bases, and the junction held 6 bases outside the gene matches. The CDR3 here is CASSPGQGAVGYTF. The CDR3 DNA is TGTGCCAGCAGCCCGGGACAGGGGGCTGTTGGCTACACCTTC.

V and J are TRBV19 and TRBJ1-5; D not certain. CDR3 length: 14 amino acids. The germline CDR1 and CDR2 sequences are LNHDA and SQIVND (reference sequence). Trimming removed 1 base from V and 0 bases from J, with 4 bases in between. The CDR3 DNA reads as TGTGCCAGTAGTATAGTTTATAGCAATCAGCCCCAGCATTTT. Translation: CASSIVYSNQPQHF.

This rearrangement joins TRBV4-1 to TRBJ2-7; 9 nucleotides match TRBD1. CDR3 length: 15 amino acids. V shed 1 base and J 4 bases; nucleotides not matched to a gene: 5. The germline V gene has CDR1 MGHRA and CDR2 YSYEKL. The CDR3 protein is CASSQVGGQGYEQYF. The DNA of the CDR3 is TGCGCCAGCAGCCAAGTGGGGGGACAGGGTTACGAGCAGTACTTC.